This entry features one T cell receptor beta chain sequence. The antigen is not known. Isolation of total RNA was performed on whole blood, with no prior T cell sorting. TCRdb re-analyzed the 5' RACE reads; it lists each CDR3 protein once, without DNA. The sample data list some 450,000 distinct CDR3 sequences. CDR1 is MNHEY and CDR2 is SVGAGI in the germline V gene. CDR3 length: 11 residues. The record originates from a study of monozygotic twins with inflammatory bowel disease. The study's findings and limits: Especially with disease activity, IBD patients had fewer clonotypes in common with others than healthy twins did.

The source of this sequence is a human donor with ulcerative colitis or Crohn's disease, or a healthy co-twin of an affected twin (not recorded which). The sequencing sample was made of blood. This rearrangement joins TRBV6-5 to TRBJ2-7; TCRdb proposes TRBD1, but this gene call is untestable without DNA. The CDR3 loop reads CASRSLGEQYF.